The source of this T cell receptor beta chain is a study of shared T cell receptors in the human thymus. This table comes from immunoSEQ multiplex PCR, and its TCRdb copy is limited to in-frame clones, with some not included. Of about 660,000 clones listed, around 87% are singletons. CDR1 SGHAT and CDR2 FQNNGV come from the germline V gene. V was pared by 4 bases and J by 4 bases, with 11 bases of the junction left unmatched. CDR3 size: 16 residues. The sample also formed part of further work on human thymus T cells.

This chain links TRBV11-2 with TRBJ2-5; 8 nucleotides agree with TRBD1. The source material was thymocytes. The clonotype comes from a boy less than two years old with a congenital heart defect. CDR3 bases: TGTGCCAGCAGCTCGCGTGGGACAGGCGGCGGAGAGACCCAGTACTTC. Translation gives CASSSRGTGGGETQYF.